Listed below are T cell receptor beta chains from one sample, sequenced in a study of blood T cell repertoires in COVID-19. TCRdb's table, derived via immunoSEQ multiplex PCR, lists solely in-frame clones and lacks some. The sample contains under 300,000 clones, more than 70% of which appear only once. Sequenced sample: peripheral blood. The source is a woman in her 40s who had recovered from COVID-19. Both conserved end residues are part of each CDR3. The D gene is left open where the match is weak. For some rows the clone size is stated as once, few or many, or as a class when expanded; others skip it.

v_gene	j_gene	d_gene	abundance	CDR3nt	CDR3aa
TRBV27	TRBJ2-1	TRBD1	NA	TGTGCCAGCAGGCGGACAGGCTACAATGAGCAGTTCTTC	CASRRTGYNEQFF
TRBV6-2/TRBV6-3	TRBJ1-4	NA	NA	TGTGCCAGCAGTTACTCCGGGACTATAGGAGAAAAACTGTTTTTT	CASSYSGTIGEKLFF
TRBV12-5	TRBJ2-2	NA	NA	TGTGCTAGTGGTCAAGGAGGGAACACCGGGGAGCTGTTTTTT	CASGQGGNTGELFF
TRBV7-2	TRBJ1-2	NA	NA	TGTGCCAGCAGCTTAGCACAAGGAGGAGGCTACACCTTC	CASSLAQGGGYTF
TRBV11-2	TRBJ2-1	NA	NA	TGTGCCAGCAGCTTAATGAGCTACAATGAGCAGTTCTTC	CASSLMSYNEQFF
TRBV6-5	TRBJ2-6	NA	NA	TGTGCCAGCAGAACCACAGGGACTGGGGCCAACGTCCTGACTTTC	CASRTTGTGANVLTF
TRBV7-2	TRBJ2-7	TRBD2	NA	TGTGCCAGCAGCCCACGGACTAGCGGGGCCCTATACGAGCAGTACTTC	CASSPRTSGALYEQYF
TRBV7-2	TRBJ1-2	NA	NA	TGTGCCAGCAGCGGGGAGCGCCGCTATGGCTACACCTTC	CASSGERRYGYTF
TRBV30	TRBJ1-1	NA	NA	TGTGCCTGGGGCGGACAGTTGAACACTGAAGCTTTCTTT	CAWGGQLNTEAFF
TRBV30	TRBJ1-6	TRBD1	NA	TGTGCCTCTAGACCGGGACAGGGCCTCGAAAGATCACCCCTCCACTTT	CASRPGQGLERSPLHF
TRBV9	TRBJ2-1	NA	NA	TGTGCCAGCAGCGTAGTAGGCAGGGACTATGAGCAGTTCTTC	CASSVVGRDYEQFF
TRBV6-2/TRBV6-3	TRBJ2-5	TRBD1	NA	TGTGCCAGCAGTTACCGGACAGGGGGCTTAGAGACCCAGTACTTC	CASSYRTGGLETQYF
TRBV6-6	TRBJ1-6	TRBD1	NA	TGTGCCAGCAGTTATGGGACAGACTATAATTCACCCCTCCACTTT	CASSYGTDYNSPLHF
TRBV28	TRBJ2-7	TRBD1	NA	TGTGCCAGCAGTTCTCCCCCCACCGGGACAGGGAAAGGAGCAGCCTACGAGCAGTACTTC	CASSSPPTGTGKGAAYEQYF
TRBV7-9	TRBJ2-1	TRBD1	NA	TGTGCCAGCATGGACAGGGGCGTGGGATTCAACAATGAGCAGTTCTTC	CASMDRGVGFNNEQFF
TRBV4-3	TRBJ1-5	NA	NA	TGCGCCAGCAGCCAAGATATCGGGTTGCTACTGCCCCAGCATTTT	CASSQDIGLLLPQHF
TRBV4-1	TRBJ2-7	TRBD2	NA	TGCGCCAGCAGCCAAGGACTAGCGGGAGTTTACGAGCAGTACTTC	CASSQGLAGVYEQYF
TRBV11-2	TRBJ2-1	TRBD2	NA	TGTGCCAGCAGCTCAAACGGGCCTAGCGGGCGAAAATACAATGAGCAGTTCTTC	CASSSNGPSGRKYNEQFF
TRBV2	TRBJ2-2	NA	NA	TGTGCCAGCAGAGCCACTAGCATGGGGGAGCTGTTTTTT	CASRATSMGELFF
TRBV5-1	TRBJ2-3	NA	NA	TGCGCCAGCAGCTTGAGCGTCTTGCGCACAGATACGCAGTATTTT	CASSLSVLRTDTQYF
TRBV7-2	TRBJ2-5	TRBD1	NA	TGTGCCAGCAGCTTAGCCACCCGACAGGGCCAAGAGACCCAGTACTTC	CASSLATRQGQETQYF
TRBV5-1	TRBJ1-1	NA	NA	TGCGCCAGCAGCTTGCCAGGGAGGTTTGGAGAGAGCAACACTGAAGCTTTCTTT	CASSLPGRFGESNTEAFF
TRBV11-3	TRBJ2-5	NA	NA	TGTGCCAGCAGCTACGGGAGCCAAGAGACCCAGTACTTC	CASSYGSQETQYF
TRBV19	TRBJ1-1	TRBD1	NA	TGTGCCAGTAGTATCAGGGGGCGCGGAACTGAAGCTTTCTTT	CASSIRGRGTEAFF
TRBV7-9	TRBJ1-2	NA	NA	TGTGCCAGCCAGGGTCTGAACTATGGCTACACCTTC	CASQGLNYGYTF
TRBV19	TRBJ1-2	NA	NA	TGTGCCAGTAGCCCCACCCGGGACATTCCCTATGGCTACACCTTC	CASSPTRDIPYGYTF
TRBV6-5	TRBJ2-3	NA	NA	TGTGCCAGCAGAGGCGGGGGCCCAGATACGCAGTATTTT	CASRGGGPDTQYF
TRBV18	TRBJ2-1	TRBD2	few	TGTGCCAGCTCCTCGGGACTAGCCCTTTACAATGAGCAGTTCTTC	CASSSGLALYNEQFF
TRBV7-9	TRBJ2-2	TRBD1	NA	TGTGCCAGCAGCTTAGGGGTGACAGGGACAAACACCGGGGAGCTGTTTTTT	CASSLGVTGTNTGELFF
TRBV5-4	TRBJ1-3	NA	NA	TGTGCCAGCAGCCTTACAGGGGGAAACACCATATATTTT	CASSLTGGNTIYF
TRBV4-2	TRBJ2-7	NA	NA	TGTGCCAGCAGCCAAGATACAGGTACCTACTACGAGCAGTACTTC	CASSQDTGTYYEQYF
TRBV9	TRBJ2-2	TRBD2	NA	TGTGCCAGCAGCGTAAGACCTAGCGGGACTTTCACCGGGGAGCTGTTTTTT	CASSVRPSGTFTGELFF
TRBV19	TRBJ2-2	TRBD2	NA	TGTGCCAGTAGTATATCCGTCCAGTTCCTAGCGGGAGCCGGGGAGCTGTTTTTT	CASSISVQFLAGAGELFF
TRBV7-9	TRBJ2-7	TRBD1	NA	TGTGCCAGCAGCTTGACCGGGACAGGATACGAGCAGTACTTC	CASSLTGTGYEQYF
TRBV5-8	TRBJ2-2	NA	NA	TGTGCCAGCAGCTTGGCCAGATTCCCCGGGGAGCTGTTTTTT	CASSLARFPGELFF
TRBV2	TRBJ1-2	TRBD1	NA	TGTGCCAGCAGGGGACAGGGATTTGCCTATGGCTACACCTTC	CASRGQGFAYGYTF
TRBV5-1	TRBJ1-4	NA	once	TGCGCCAGCAGCTTGGCCTGGGACACCTCTAATGAAAAACTGTTTTTT	CASSLAWDTSNEKLFF